The rows below give T cell receptor beta chains drawn from one sample of a study of T cells in Graves' hyperthyroidism and ophthalmopathy. TCRdb reanalysed the multiplex PCR reads using MiXCR and keeps one entry per CDR3 protein. Of some 420,000 distinct CDR3 sequences in the sample, roughly an eighth are singletons; the top ten hold about 4.9%. Sequenced material: blood. These receptors came from a woman younger than 35 with Graves' hyperthyroidism. Each CDR3 is given with its conserved first and last residue. The D gene is left open where the match is weak. Not every row has a clone size; where given, it reads once, few, many or a size class.

size	D	V	J	DNA	CDR3
few	.	TRBV6-6	TRBJ2-7	TGTGCCAGCAGTTACTCGTACGGGGACTACGAGCAGTACTTC	CASSYSYGDYEQYF
many	TRBD1	TRBV12-3/TRBV12-4	TRBJ2-3	TGTGCCAGCAGTTTAGGAGGACAGGGTGGTTTCACAGATACGCAGTATTTT	CASSLGGQGGFTDTQYF
few	.	TRBV6-1	TRBJ1-1	TGTGCCAGCGGATTGGACAGCTTGAACACTGAAGCTTTCTTT	CASGLDSLNTEAFF
many	.	TRBV5-1	TRBJ1-2	TGCGCCAGCAGCTCCTCAACCAGGGACTCTGTGGACTATGGCTACACCTTC	CASSSSTRDSVDYGYTF
.	TRBD1	TRBV15	TRBJ1-2	TGTGCCACCAGCAAGGCAGGGGGCGAAGGCTACACCTTC	CATSKAGGEGYTF
many	.	TRBV20-1	TRBJ2-7	TGCAGTGCTAGAGAGACTTACGAGCAGTACTTC	CSARETYEQYF
many	.	TRBV27	TRBJ1-2	TGTGCCAGCAGTCCAACAGGGATAGGGAACTATGGCTACACCTTC	CASSPTGIGNYGYTF
many	.	TRBV28	TRBJ1-1	TGTGCCAGCAGTTTATCATCCGCGCCTGAAGCTTTCTTT	CASSLSSAPEAFF
.	TRBD2	TRBV6-1	TRBJ2-7	TGTGCCAGCAGGGGGACTAGCGGGAGGGCCCACGAGCAGTACTTC	CASRGTSGRAHEQYF
.	.	TRBV19	TRBJ2-7	TGTGCCAGTACCACGACCGCGGGGCGCGTCTACGAGCAGTACTTC	CASTTTAGRVYEQYF
many	.	TRBV10-3	TRBJ2-1	TGTGCCATCAGTGATCCCCCCAATGAGCAGTTCTTC	CAISDPPNEQFF
once	.	TRBV2	TRBJ1-6	TGTGCCAGCAGTGAAGCGCACCAGAGCTCCTATAATTCACCCCTCCACTTT	CASSEAHQSSYNSPLHF
many	.	TRBV5-1	TRBJ2-2	TGCGCCAGCAGCTTGATGGCGGGAAGGACCGGGGAGCTGTTTTTT	CASSLMAGRTGELFF
many	.	TRBV28	TRBJ1-1	TGTGCCAGCAGTGGGCACAGGGCCGAGGGCACTGAAGCTTTCTTT	CASSGHRAEGTEAFF
few	.	TRBV4-3	TRBJ2-1	TGCGCCAGCAGCCAAGTTCCCCCCGAGGCTAGCAATGAGCAGTTCTTC	CASSQVPPEASNEQFF
.	TRBD2	TRBV2	TRBJ2-2	TGTGCCAGCACCTGGACTAGCGGGAACACCGGGGAGCTGTTTTTT	CASTWTSGNTGELFF
many	TRBD1	TRBV11-3	TRBJ2-1	TGTGCCAGCAGCTCCGGACAGGGGGAGGCCAATGAGCAGTTCTTC	CASSSGQGEANEQFF
.	TRBD1	TRBV4-1	TRBJ2-7	TGCGCCAGCAGCCAGGATACTAGGGGGCTCTACGAGCAGTACTTC	CASSQDTRGLYEQYF
.	.	TRBV20-1	TRBJ1-3	TGCAGTGCTACTGGGGACGACTCTGGAAACACCATATATTTT	CSATGDDSGNTIYF
few	TRBD1	TRBV5-1	TRBJ1-3	TGCGCCAGCAGCGTGGGACAGGCATTACCTACTGGAAACACCATATATTTT	CASSVGQALPTGNTIYF
many	TRBD2	TRBV28	TRBJ2-7	TGTGCCAGCAGTTTTTCTGTACTAGCGGGAGCCGAGCAGTACTTC	CASSFSVLAGAEQYF
.	.	TRBV5-6	TRBJ1-6	TGTGCCAGCAGCTTCATGATTGGGGGGGCGCGGTCACCCCTCCACTTT	CASSFMIGGARSPLHF
many	TRBD1	TRBV6-1	TRBJ1-2	TGTGCCAGCAGTTCAGGGGGCGCTTATGGCTACACCTTC	CASSSGGAYGYTF
many	TRBD1	TRBV12-5	TRBJ2-1	TGTGCTAGTGTCTCAGACAGGGGCCTTTACAATGAGCAGTTCTTC	CASVSDRGLYNEQFF
many	.	TRBV27	TRBJ2-3	TGTGCCAGCAGTTTATCGCGAGGGACCACAGATACGCAGTATTTT	CASSLSRGTTDTQYF
many	.	TRBV2	TRBJ1-2	TGTGCCAGCAGTGAGGGGGCCCCTGCTGGTGGCTACACCTTC	CASSEGAPAGGYTF
few	.	TRBV14	TRBJ1-1	TGTGCCAGCAGCCAGGGACACTCATTCCCGAACACTGAAGCTTTCTTT	CASSQGHSFPNTEAFF
.	TRBD2	TRBV5-1	TRBJ2-2	TGCGCCAGCAGCTTGATTTCTAGCGGGCATGGGAACACCGGGGAGCTGTTTTTT	CASSLISSGHGNTGELFF
.	.	TRBV6-5	TRBJ1-5	TGTGCCAGCAGTTACTCGGGTCATGGGGATCAGCCCCAGCATTTT	CASSYSGHGDQPQHF
many	TRBD2	TRBV20-1	TRBJ2-7	TGCAGTGCTAGGGAGCTAGGGTTGGAAGCGGGGGAGCAGTACTTC	CSARELGLEAGEQYF
.	.	TRBV6-2/TRBV6-3	TRBJ1-3	TGTGCCAGCAGTTACTCGCTAGACAGAGTCCTCGCGGGAAACACCATATATTTT	CASSYSLDRVLAGNTIYF
many	.	TRBV15	TRBJ2-7	TGTGCCACCAGCACGGGACACAGCTACGAGCAGTACTTC	CATSTGHSYEQYF
many	TRBD1	TRBV28	TRBJ1-5	TGTGCCGGCGCGGGACAGTTTAATCAGCCCCAGCATTTT	CAGAGQFNQPQHF
.	TRBD2	TRBV9	TRBJ2-3	TGTGCCAGCAGCCCACCTAGTGGGGGGGACGCTACGCAGTATTTT	CASSPPSGGDATQYF
.	TRBD1	TRBV30	TRBJ2-2	TGTGCCTGGAGGACAGGGGTTTGGATGACCGGGGAGCTGTTTTTT	CAWRTGVWMTGELFF
many	.	TRBV4-2	TRBJ2-1	TGTGCCAGCAGCCTAACCCTAAACGCTGCCTACAATGAGCAGTTCTTC	CASSLTLNAAYNEQFF
many	.	TRBV7-2	TRBJ2-3	TGTGCCAGCAGCTCCTGGGCGGGTTTTGAGACAGATACGCAGTATTTT	CASSSWAGFETDTQYF
many	.	TRBV20-1	TRBJ1-1	TGCAGTGCCAATGACAGACGTCCGGCGCGGACTGAAGCTTTCTTT	CSANDRRPARTEAFF
many	.	TRBV28	TRBJ2-7	TGTGCCAGCAGGAGAGCCTACGAGCAGTACTTC	CASRRAYEQYF
many	.	TRBV7-2	TRBJ1-2	TGTGCCAGCAGCTTATTGAACTATGGCTACACCTTC	CASSLLNYGYTF
.	TRBD2	TRBV12-3/TRBV12-4	TRBJ2-1	TGTGCCAGCATCCAAGGACTAGCGGAGGCCAATGAGCAGTTCTTC	CASIQGLAEANEQFF
few	.	TRBV11-2	TRBJ2-3	TGTGCCAGCAGCTTAGAGGGGGGTACGCAGTATTTT	CASSLEGGTQYF
few	.	TRBV9	TRBJ2-1	TGTGCCAGCAGCGCCCGGGACGGCGTATCCGATGAGCAGTTCTTC	CASSARDGVSDEQFF
few	.	TRBV29-1	TRBJ2-2	TGCAGCGTTCCTGGCACAGACACCGGGGAGCTGTTTTTT	CSVPGTDTGELFF
.	.	TRBV6-1	TRBJ2-2	TGTGCCAGCAGTATATTTAGCGGGGAGCTGTTTTTT	CASSIFSGELFF
once	.	TRBV19	TRBJ2-2	TGTGCCAGTAGTAGTACCAGGGTCGGGCGGGGGGAGCTGTTTTTT	CASSSTRVGRGELFF
many	TRBD1	TRBV6-2/TRBV6-3	TRBJ2-6	TGTGCCAGCAATACGCGACAGGGCTTGACTTCTGGGGCCAACGTCCTGACTTTC	CASNTRQGLTSGANVLTF
many	TRBD2	TRBV20-1	TRBJ2-1	TGCAGTGCTAGGCACCCCCTACTAGCGGGAGGGACTAACTCCTACAATGAGCAGTTCTTC	CSARHPLLAGGTNSYNEQFF
many	TRBD1	TRBV7-2	TRBJ1-2	TGTGCCAGCAGCTTAGGGGCTCGACAGGGGGCGTCTCATGGCTACACCTTC	CASSLGARQGASHGYTF
.	.	TRBV7-9	TRBJ1-3	TGTGCCAGCAGCTTAGCTTGGGGGGCTGGAAACACCATATATTTT	CASSLAWGAGNTIYF
many	.	TRBV6-2/TRBV6-3	TRBJ1-3	TGTGCCAGCACCGGGAGCGGATCTGGAAACACCATATATTTT	CASTGSGSGNTIYF
.	TRBD2	TRBV4-2	TRBJ2-7	TGTGCCAGCAGCCCCCATATAGATGGACTAGCGGGAGGCATAAGCTCCTACGAGCAGTACTTC	CASSPHIDGLAGGISSYEQYF